The clone carrying this TCR beta chain showed up just a few times. Its antigen is unidentified. The table came from immunoSEQ multiplex PCR; TCRdb's copy has only in-frame clones and leaves some out. The profile covers roughly 18,000 clones, with roughly four fifths appearing a single time and approximately 7% taken by the ten largest. V dropped 2 bases and J dropped 6 bases, with 7 bases sitting between them. The CDR3 consists of 13 residues. CDR1 LGHNA and CDR2 YNFKEQ come from the germline V gene. The rectum was sampled with one to two pinch biopsies at colonoscopy. The sample is drawn from a study of pediatric ulcerative colitis. Study conclusions and caveats: All ulcerative colitis patients, but no controls, carried a couple of rectal clonotypes. A couple of patients had blood samples with substantially reduced template counts. Blood-rectal clonal overlap within each person was significantly higher in ulcerative colitis patients than controls. Acute severe colitis showed lower rectal diversity from clonal expansions.

The receptor was isolated from a boy between 5 and 17 years old with moderate ulcerative colitis. The rearrangement joins TRBV4-2 to TRBJ2-2; the D is unclear. The sample was gut tissue. The CDR3 here is CASSQRTAGELFF. In nucleotides, the CDR3 is TGTGCCAGCAGCCAACGTACAGCCGGGGAGCTGTTTTTT.